Listed below are T cell receptor beta chains from one sample, sequenced in a study of T-cell memory formation after mild COVID-19. TCRdb re-called the 5' RACE reads through MiXCR, storing one row per CDR3 protein. The table includes 300,000 to 400,000 distinct CDR3 sequences, approximately 29% detected once. What was sequenced was PBMCs or a T cell subset sorted from them (not recorded which). The receptors derive from an adult woman who had mild COVID-19 (a few samples of this study predate the infection). Cell type and time point are not known. CDR3s include the opening cysteine and the closing phenylalanine or tryptophan. D genes are given only for firm matches. Where a row states a size, it is once, few, many or the class of an expanded clone; other rows omit it.

j_call: TRBJ2-4
clone_size: few
d_call: -
v_call: TRBV29-1
cdr3_aa: CSVLGEGAKNIQYF
cdr3_nt: TGCAGCGTATTGGGGGAAGGGGCCAAAAACATTCAGTACTTC

j_call: TRBJ1-1
clone_size: -
d_call: -
v_call: TRBV12-3/TRBV12-4
cdr3_aa: CASSPGAGALGTEAFF
cdr3_nt: TGTGCCAGCAGTCCCGGAGCCGGGGCTCTGGGAACTGAAGCTTTCTTT

j_call: TRBJ2-5
clone_size: few
d_call: -
v_call: TRBV5-1
cdr3_aa: CASSLVLGGREQETQYF
cdr3_nt: TGCGCCAGCAGCTTGGTGTTGGGGGGACGGGAACAAGAGACCCAGTACTTC

j_call: TRBJ2-2
clone_size: -
d_call: -
v_call: TRBV4-3
cdr3_aa: CASSQPRESGELFF
cdr3_nt: TGCGCCAGCAGCCAACCCAGGGAATCCGGGGAGCTGTTTTTT

j_call: TRBJ2-1
clone_size: -
d_call: -
v_call: TRBV9
cdr3_aa: CASSVGGTRHNEQFF
cdr3_nt: TGTGCCAGCAGCGTAGGTGGGACCCGACACAATGAGCAGTTCTTC

j_call: TRBJ1-2
clone_size: -
d_call: TRBD1
v_call: TRBV10-3
cdr3_aa: CAISEDGQGLTGYTF
cdr3_nt: TGTGCCATCAGTGAGGACGGACAGGGTCTTACCGGCTACACCTTC

j_call: TRBJ2-7
clone_size: -
d_call: -
v_call: TRBV6-2/TRBV6-3
cdr3_aa: CASSTLTGRSYEQYF
cdr3_nt: TGTGCCAGCAGTACGTTGACAGGACGCTCCTACGAGCAGTACTTC

j_call: TRBJ1-5
clone_size: -
d_call: TRBD1
v_call: TRBV20-1
cdr3_aa: CSASSPRQGGYSNQPQHF
cdr3_nt: TGCAGTGCTAGCTCCCCAAGACAGGGGGGTTATAGCAATCAGCCCCAGCATTTT

j_call: TRBJ1-1
clone_size: few
d_call: TRBD1
v_call: TRBV5-1
cdr3_aa: CASSYQGDTEAFF
cdr3_nt: TGCGCCAGCAGTTATCAGGGGGACACTGAAGCTTTCTTT

j_call: TRBJ1-1
clone_size: -
d_call: -
v_call: TRBV12-3/TRBV12-4
cdr3_aa: CASRGQNPEAFF
cdr3_nt: TGTGCCAGCCGCGGACAGAACCCTGAAGCTTTCTTT

j_call: TRBJ2-7
clone_size: few
d_call: TRBD2
v_call: TRBV7-6
cdr3_aa: CASSSSGRSYEQYF
cdr3_nt: TGTGCCAGCAGCTCTAGCGGGAGGTCCTACGAGCAGTACTTC

j_call: TRBJ2-5
clone_size: -
d_call: TRBD2
v_call: TRBV10-3
cdr3_aa: CAISEPTSGIETQYF
cdr3_nt: TGTGCCATCAGTGAACCGACTAGCGGGATTGAGACCCAGTACTTC

j_call: TRBJ2-7
clone_size: once
d_call: -
v_call: TRBV7-9
cdr3_aa: CASSLVNQGRYEQYF
cdr3_nt: TGTGCCAGCAGCTTAGTAAATCAGGGACGCTACGAGCAGTACTTC

j_call: TRBJ2-7
clone_size: few
d_call: TRBD2
v_call: TRBV30
cdr3_aa: CAWSPTSGGEQYF
cdr3_nt: TGTGCCTGGAGTCCCACTAGCGGGGGAGAGCAGTACTTC

j_call: TRBJ1-3
clone_size: -
d_call: -
v_call: TRBV5-8
cdr3_aa: CASSPTGSSGNTIYF
cdr3_nt: TGTGCCAGCAGCCCCACAGGGTCCTCTGGAAACACCATATATTTT

j_call: TRBJ2-2
clone_size: -
d_call: TRBD2
v_call: TRBV4-3
cdr3_aa: CASSPNLLAGAVELFF
cdr3_nt: TGCGCCAGCAGCCCGAACCTGCTAGCGGGAGCTGTGGAGCTGTTTTTT

j_call: TRBJ1-2
clone_size: few
d_call: -
v_call: TRBV7-6
cdr3_aa: CASSNLLEGYGYTF
cdr3_nt: TGTGCCAGCAGCAACTTACTTGAGGGGTATGGCTACACCTTC

j_call: TRBJ1-5
clone_size: few
d_call: TRBD1
v_call: TRBV6-2/TRBV6-3
cdr3_aa: CASSYSPGQENQPQHF
cdr3_nt: TGTGCCAGCAGTTACTCGCCGGGACAGGAGAATCAGCCCCAGCATTTT